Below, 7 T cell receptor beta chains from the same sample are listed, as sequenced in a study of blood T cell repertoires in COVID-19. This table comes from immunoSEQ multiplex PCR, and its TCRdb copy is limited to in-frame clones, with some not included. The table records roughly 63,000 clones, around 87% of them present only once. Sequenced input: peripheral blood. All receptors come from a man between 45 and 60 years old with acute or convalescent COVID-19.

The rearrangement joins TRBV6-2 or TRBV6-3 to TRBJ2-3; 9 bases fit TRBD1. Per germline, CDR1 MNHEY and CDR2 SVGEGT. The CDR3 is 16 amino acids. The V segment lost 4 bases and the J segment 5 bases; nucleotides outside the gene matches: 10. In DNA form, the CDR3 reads TGTGCCAGCAGTTTGACACCGGGACAGGGTATAGATACGCAGTATTTT. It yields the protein CASSLTPGQGIDTQYF.

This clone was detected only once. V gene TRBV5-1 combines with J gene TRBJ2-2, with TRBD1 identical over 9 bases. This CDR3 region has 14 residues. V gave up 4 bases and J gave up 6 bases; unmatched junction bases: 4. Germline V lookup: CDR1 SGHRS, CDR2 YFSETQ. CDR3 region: CASSAGQGSGELFF. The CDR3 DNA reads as TGCGCCAGCAGCGCGGGACAGGGTTCCGGGGAGCTGTTTTTT.

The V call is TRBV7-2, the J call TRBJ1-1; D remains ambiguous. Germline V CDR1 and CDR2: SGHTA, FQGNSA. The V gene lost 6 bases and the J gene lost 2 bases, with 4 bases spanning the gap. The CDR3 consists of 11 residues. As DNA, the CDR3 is TGTGCCAGCAGACTCAACACTGAAGCTTTCTTT. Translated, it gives CASRLNTEAFF.

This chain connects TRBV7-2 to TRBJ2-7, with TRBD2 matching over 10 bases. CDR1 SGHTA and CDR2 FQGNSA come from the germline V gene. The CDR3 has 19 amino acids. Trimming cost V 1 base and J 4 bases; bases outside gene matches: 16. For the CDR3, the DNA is TGTGCCAGCAGCTTAGTATTATTCGGAGCGGGAGGGCCGGCGTACGAGCAGTACTTC. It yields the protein CASSLVLFGAGGPAYEQYF.

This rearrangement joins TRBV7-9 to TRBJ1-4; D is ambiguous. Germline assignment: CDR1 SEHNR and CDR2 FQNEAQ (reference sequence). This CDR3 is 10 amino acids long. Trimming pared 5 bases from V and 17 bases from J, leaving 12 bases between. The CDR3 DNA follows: TGTGCCAGCAGCCTCCGGACTGGATTTTTT. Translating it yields CASSLRTGFF.

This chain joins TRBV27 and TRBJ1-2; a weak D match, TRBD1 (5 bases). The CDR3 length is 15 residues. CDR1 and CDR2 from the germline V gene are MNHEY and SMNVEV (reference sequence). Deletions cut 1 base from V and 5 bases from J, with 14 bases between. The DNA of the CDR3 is TGTGCCAGCAGTTTATTGGGCCGCGGGGGGTATGGCTACACCTTC. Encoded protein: CASSLLGRGGYGYTF.

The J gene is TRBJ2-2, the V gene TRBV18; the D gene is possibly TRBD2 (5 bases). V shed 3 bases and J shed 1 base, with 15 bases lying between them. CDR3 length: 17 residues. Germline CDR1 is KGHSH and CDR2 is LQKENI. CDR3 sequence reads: CASSPPVGAGNTGELFF. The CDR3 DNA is TGTGCCAGCTCACCCCCGGTCGGCGCGGGGAACACCGGGGAGCTGTTTTTT.